What follows is one T cell receptor (beta chain) and its context. Exclusions: uncontrolled infection, other autoimmune disease, pregnancy, lactation. This sample was taken from a study of T cells in Graves' hyperthyroidism and ophthalmopathy. RNA transcripts gave rise to amplified TCR beta CDR3 regions. Researchers ran a first-round RT-PCR on the TCR CDR3 using the HTBI primer set. TCRdb used MiXCR to reprocess the multiplex PCR reads, holding one entry per CDR3 protein. The table shows hundreds of thousands of distinct CDR3 sequences, with around 38% occurring only once. Trimming stripped 4 bases from V and 1 base from J, with 14 bases between. CDR3 length: 15 amino acids. The germline gives CDR1 SGHKS, CDR2 YYEKEE (reference sequence).

The origin of this receptor is a man in his late teens or twenties with Graves' hyperthyroidism. The sequenced sample was blood. V usage is TRBV5-5 and J usage is TRBJ1-1; no firm D call. The CDR3 region has the DNA TGTGCCAGCAGCCCGCCGGCCCGTGGGAACACTGAAGCTTTCTTT. Translation gives CASSPPARGNTEAFF.